This T cell receptor beta chain was recorded in a study of metastatic and nonmetastatic thyroid tumors. Study-level information: Repertoire comparison spanned blood and tumor or nodule tissue of malignant and benign thyroid patients.

Each patient went into thyroid surgery without having received any treatment. In regard to this clone: Its cognate antigen is unknown.

Findings of the study overall: TCR beta diversity was reportedly significantly higher in malignant thyroid tumors than benign nodules, in blood and tumor.

This CDR3 spans 15 amino acids. After removal of 4 bases from V and 3 bases from J, the junction contained 8 bases not matched to a gene. The germline CDR1 and CDR2 sequences are SGDLS and YYNGEE. Source study methods: For papillary thyroid cancer, a distant-metastasis classifier was constructed from CDR3 differences observed across clinicopathological groups. TCRdb reanalyzed the PCR reads with MiXCR. The V and J calls follow TCRdb's processing rather than the paper's. The sample shows fewer than 6,500 clones, approximately 32% of them seen only once. The chain carries TRBV9 and TRBJ2-3, with 7 positions matching TRBD1. What was sequenced was adjacent normal tissue. The clonotype originates from a female donor with papillary thyroid cancer or a benign thyroid nodule (not recorded which). Some clones in this sample may be carry-over from other donors' samples. CDR3 residues: CASSHTGDATDTQYF. For the CDR3, the DNA is TGTGCCAGCAGCCATACAGGGGATGCGACAGATACGCAGTATTTT.